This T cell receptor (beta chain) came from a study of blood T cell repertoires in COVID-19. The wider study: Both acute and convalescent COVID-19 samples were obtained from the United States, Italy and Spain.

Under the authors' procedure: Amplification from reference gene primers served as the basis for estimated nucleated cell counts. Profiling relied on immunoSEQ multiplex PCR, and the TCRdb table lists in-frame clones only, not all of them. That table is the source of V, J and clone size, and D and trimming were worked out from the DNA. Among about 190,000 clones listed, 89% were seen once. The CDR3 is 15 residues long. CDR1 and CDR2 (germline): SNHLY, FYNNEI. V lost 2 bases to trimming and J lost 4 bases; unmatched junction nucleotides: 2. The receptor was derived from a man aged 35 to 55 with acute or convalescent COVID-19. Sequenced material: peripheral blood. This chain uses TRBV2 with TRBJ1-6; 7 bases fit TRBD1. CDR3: CASSEQTGYNSPLHF. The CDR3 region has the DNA TGTGCCAGCAGTGAACAGACAGGGTATAATTCACCCCTCCACTTT.